This TCR beta chain was sequenced for a study of shared clonotypes between healthy human individuals. Study background: Aged 18 to 49, the donors were two women and three men. Three CD4 naive, three CD4 memory, two CD8 naive and one CD8 memory plate were used per donor. Findings of the study overall: Rarefaction curves obtained for sorted subsets showed sequencing incomplete despite large depth.

Per the original methods: Because ImmunoSEQ provided only junction sequences with no quality scores, the filtering differed. Data came from immunoSEQ multiplex PCR; TCRdb stores just in-frame clones and leaves some out. The V and J calls and clone size were taken over from that table, and D and trimming were inferred from the DNA. The profile covers 2,500,000 or so clones, with roughly 93% appearing a single time and more than 0.35% taken by the ten largest. CDR1 is SGHTA and CDR2 is FQGTGA in the germline V gene. The CDR3 sequence is 15 residues long. Trimming removed 0 bases from V and 8 bases from J, with 16 bases in between. As regards this clone: Its antigen is not identified.

What was sequenced was naive CD4+ T cells from PBMCs. Subset specified: CD45RA+ positively selected. V and J are TRBV7-3 and TRBJ1-2; D is uncertain. This clonotype was obtained from a man between 18 and 35 years old in good health. Some clones in this sample may be carry-over from other donors' samples. The CDR3 region is CASSLTFVGGRGYTF. The CDR3 DNA reads TGTGCCAGCAGCTTAACGTTTGTGGGAGGGCGCGGCTACACCTTC.